This T cell receptor beta chain comes out of a study of Ad26.COV2.S vaccination and SARS-CoV-2 variants. Study-level points and caveats: Comparable non-spike TCR breadth was observed in vaccine and placebo recipients.

Per germline, CDR1 SGHRS and CDR2 YFSETQ. The CDR3 runs to 19 residues. Note on this clone: Its antigen is not known. An end of the junction differs from the germline gene, which may be a read error.

Data came from immunoSEQ multiplex PCR; TCRdb stores just in-frame clones and leaves some out. The sample lists under 600,000 clones; about 89% were seen once. Treatment here: some 19 received Ad26.COV2.S at low or high dose, single or two shots; 5 received placebo; per-sample allocation not given. Specimens were obtained on day 63 following the first vaccine or placebo injection. The V call is TRBV5-1, the J call TRBJ2-3, with 10 positions matching TRBD2. This TCR was sampled from a person between 18 and 65 years old who received the Ad26.COV2.S COVID-19 vaccine or a placebo. The input for sequencing was peripheral blood, taken in a trial of Ad26.COV2.S vaccine versus placebo. Here the CDR3 reads CASRLNGGLASLWADTQYF. The CDR3 DNA follows: TGCGCCAGCCGCTTGAATGGGGGACTAGCGTCGTTGTGGGCAGATACGCAGTATTTT.